The 11 T cell receptor beta chains presented below share a single source sample, sequenced in a study of cytomegalovirus exposure and HLA in healthy donors. Generated by immunoSEQ multiplex PCR, the TCRdb table keeps only in-frame clones and is missing some. The sample records over 110,000 clones, 70% to 90% being singletons. Input material: PBMCs. These receptors originate from a woman aged 30 to 39 in good health and CMV-seronegative.

CDR3 nucleotide sequence: TGCGCCAGCAGCCAAGACTACTCTGGGGCCAACGTCCTGACTTTC. This gives the protein CASSQDYSGANVLTF. The rearrangement uses TRBV4-3 and TRBJ2-6, with no clear D. Germline assignment: CDR1 LGHNA and CDR2 YSLEER. CDR3 length: 15 residues. V gave up 0 bases and J gave up 0 bases, with 3 bases separating them.

This clone was detected only a few times. This chain uses TRBV10-1 with TRBJ2-5; 8 bases fit TRBD2. Trimming cost V 0 bases and J 0 bases; bases outside gene matches: 3. CDR3 size: 16 residues. Germline V lookup: CDR1 WNHNN, CDR2 SYGVQD (reference sequence). CDR3 sequence reads: CASSESAGGNQETQYF. The CDR3 nucleotides read TGCGCCAGCAGTGAGTCGGCGGGGGGCAACCAAGAGACCCAGTACTTC.

This clone is a singleton in its sample. The chain has TRBV19 and TRBJ1-6; TRBD1 is a possible D gene (5 bases). The CDR3 contains 14 residues. The germline V gene has CDR1 LNHDA and CDR2 SQIVND (reference sequence). V dropped 6 bases and J dropped 5 bases, with 11 bases sitting between them. In DNA form, the CDR3 reads TGTGCCAGTAGCAGGGTGGGAAATAATTCACCCCTCCACTTT. This sequence encodes CASSRVGNNSPLHF.

This chain connects TRBV7-9 to TRBJ1-2; 11 nucleotides line up with TRBD1. V lost 5 bases to trimming and J lost 4 bases; unmatched junction nucleotides: 6. Germline values: CDR1 SEHNR, CDR2 FQNEAQ (reference sequence). CDR3 length: 15 residues. The CDR3 here is CASSPSGTGGYGYTF. In DNA form, the CDR3 reads TGTGCCAGCAGCCCCTCCGGGACAGGGGGCTATGGCTACACCTTC.

This clone was seen a single time. The CDR3 DNA is TGTGCCAGCAGTTTATTTGTTGGGGGCGGAGGCTATGGCTACACCTTC. Amino acids: CASSLFVGGGGYGYTF. This rearrangement joins TRBV28 to TRBJ1-2, with D tentatively TRBD1 (6 bases). The germline V gene encodes CDR1 MDHEN and CDR2 SYDVKM. The CDR3 runs to 16 residues. The ends were cut back, 1 base at V and 4 bases at J, with 16 bases in the middle.

This chain connects TRBV18 to TRBJ1-5, with 11 bases identical to TRBD1. V shed 6 bases, J shed 6 bases, and the junction held 7 bases outside the gene matches. The CDR3 is made up of 15 amino acids. CDR1 and CDR2 (germline): KGHSH, LQKENI. The CDR3 sequence is CASSPTGTGGQPQHF. The CDR3 bases are TGTGCCAGCTCCCCTACCGGGACAGGGGGTCAGCCCCAGCATTTT.

The gene calls are TRBV6-5 and TRBJ2-1; a possible D gene is TRBD2 (6 bases). Germline V gene lookup returns CDR1 MNHEY and CDR2 SVGAGI. The CDR3 sequence is 15 residues long. The ends were cut back, 5 bases at V and 1 base at J, with 12 bases in the middle. The CDR3 DNA sequence: TGTGCCAGCAGTCCTTTACGGGGGTCCTACAATGAGCAGTTCTTC. It yields the protein CASSPLRGSYNEQFF.

The chain carries TRBV6-4 and TRBJ2-7; possibly TRBD1 for D (5 bases). The CDR3 runs to 15 residues. V gave up 9 bases and J gave up 4 bases, with 22 bases separating them. Germline-derived CDR1 and CDR2 are MRHNA and SNTAGT. CDR3 bases: TGTGCCAGAGCTTACAGGCGATCTTTATATTACGAGCAGTACTTC. This gives the protein CARAYRRSLYYEQYF.

The V call is TRBV9, the J call TRBJ1-3; D is unclear. V was shortened by 0 bases and J by 3 bases, with 7 bases between the two germline ends. Germline V CDR1 and CDR2: SGDLS, YYNGEE. The CDR3 is made up of 14 amino acids. In nucleotides, the CDR3 is TGTGCCAGCAGCGTAGGTTCGGGTGGAAACACCATATATTTT. Translating it yields CASSVGSGGNTIYF. Drawing the rest from reference TRBV9 and TRBJ1-3, the complete variable domain is DSGVTQTPKHLITATGQRVTLRCSPRSGDLSVYWYQQSLDQGLQFLIQYYNGEERAKGNILERFSAQQFPDLHSELNLSSLELGDSALYFCASSVGSGGNTIYFGEGSWLTVV.

Written as DNA, the CDR3 is TGTGCCAGCAGCGTAGCGTCAGATACGCAGTATTTT. Translated, it gives CASSVASDTQYF. The V and J genes are TRBV9 and TRBJ2-3; D uncertain. CDR3 length: 12 residues. The V end lost 0 bases, the J end lost 4 bases, and 3 bases lay between the germline ends. CDR1 is SGDLS and CDR2 is YYNGEE in the germline V gene.

V usage is TRBV5-6 and J usage is TRBJ2-7, with D perhaps matching TRBD2 (6 bases). The CDR3 spans 14 residues. Between the trimmed V and J ends, which lost 0 bases and 7 bases, there was a span of 14 bases. Germline CDR1 is SGHDT and CDR2 is YYEEEE. CDR3 sequence reads: CASSLVSGLGEQYF. In nucleotides, the CDR3 is TGTGCCAGCAGCTTGGTTAGCGGCTTAGGGGAGCAGTACTTC.